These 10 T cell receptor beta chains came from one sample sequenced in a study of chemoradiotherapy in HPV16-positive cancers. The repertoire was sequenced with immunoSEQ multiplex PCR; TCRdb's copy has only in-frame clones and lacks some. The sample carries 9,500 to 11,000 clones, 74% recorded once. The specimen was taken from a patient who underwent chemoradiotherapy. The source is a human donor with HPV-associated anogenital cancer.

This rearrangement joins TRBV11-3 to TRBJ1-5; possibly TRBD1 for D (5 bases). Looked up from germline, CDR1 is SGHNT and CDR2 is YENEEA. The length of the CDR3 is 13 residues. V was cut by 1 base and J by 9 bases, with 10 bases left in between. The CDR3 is CASSLGGTAPQHF. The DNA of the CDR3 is TGTGCCAGCAGCTTAGGAGGGACCGCGCCCCAGCATTTT.

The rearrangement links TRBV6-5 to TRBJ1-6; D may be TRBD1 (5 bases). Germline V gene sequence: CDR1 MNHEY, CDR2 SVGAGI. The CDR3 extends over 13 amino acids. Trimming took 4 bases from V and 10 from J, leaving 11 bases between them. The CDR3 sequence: CASSLGGGSPLHF. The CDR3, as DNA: TGTGCCAGCAGTTTGGGCGGGGGGTCACCCCTCCACTTT.

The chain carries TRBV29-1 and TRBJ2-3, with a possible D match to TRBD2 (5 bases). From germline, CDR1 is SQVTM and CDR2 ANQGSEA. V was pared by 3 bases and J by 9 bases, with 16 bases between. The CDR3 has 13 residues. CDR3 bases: TGCAGCGTTGAGGGCGTCCCCGAGCGGACGCAGTATTTT. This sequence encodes CSVEGVPERTQYF.

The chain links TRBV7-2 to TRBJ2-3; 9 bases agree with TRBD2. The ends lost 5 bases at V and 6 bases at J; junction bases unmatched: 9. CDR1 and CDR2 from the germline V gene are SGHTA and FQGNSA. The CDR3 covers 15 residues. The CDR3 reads CASSRLAGRRDTQYF. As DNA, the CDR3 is TGTGCCAGCAGCCGGCTAGCGGGGCGAAGGGATACGCAGTATTTT.

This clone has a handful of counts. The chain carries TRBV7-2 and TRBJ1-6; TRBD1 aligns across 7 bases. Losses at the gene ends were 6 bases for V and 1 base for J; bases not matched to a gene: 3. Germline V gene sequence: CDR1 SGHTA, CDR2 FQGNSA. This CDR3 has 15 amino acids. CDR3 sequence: CASRQQGSYNSPLHF. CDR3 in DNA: TGTGCCAGCAGACAACAGGGGTCCTATAATTCACCCCTCCACTTT.

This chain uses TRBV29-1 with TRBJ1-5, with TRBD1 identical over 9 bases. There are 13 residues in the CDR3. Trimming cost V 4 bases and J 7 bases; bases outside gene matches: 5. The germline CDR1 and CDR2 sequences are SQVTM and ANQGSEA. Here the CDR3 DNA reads TGCAGCGTTGGGGACAGGGCGGCCCAGCCCCAGCATTTT. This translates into CSVGDRAAQPQHF.

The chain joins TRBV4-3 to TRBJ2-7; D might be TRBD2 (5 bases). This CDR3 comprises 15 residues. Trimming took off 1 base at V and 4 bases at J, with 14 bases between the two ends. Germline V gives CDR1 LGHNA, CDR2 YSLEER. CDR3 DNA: TGCGCCAGCAGCCAAGGGCGGGTTGCGTCGTACGAGCAGTACTTC. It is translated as CASSQGRVASYEQYF.

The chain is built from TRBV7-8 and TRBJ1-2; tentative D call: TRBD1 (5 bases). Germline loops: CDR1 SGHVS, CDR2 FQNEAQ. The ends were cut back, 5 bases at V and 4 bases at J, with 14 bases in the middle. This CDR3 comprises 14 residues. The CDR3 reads CASSPGGDFYGYTF. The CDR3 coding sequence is TGTGCCAGCAGCCCCGGGGGTGATTTCTATGGCTACACCTTC.

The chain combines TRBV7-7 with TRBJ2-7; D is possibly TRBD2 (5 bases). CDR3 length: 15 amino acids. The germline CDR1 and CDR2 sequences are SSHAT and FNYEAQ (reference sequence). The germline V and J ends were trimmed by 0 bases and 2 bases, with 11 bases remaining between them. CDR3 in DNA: TGTGCCAGCAGCTTAGCCTTGGGAGTTGCCTACGAGCAGTACTTC. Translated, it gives CASSLALGVAYEQYF. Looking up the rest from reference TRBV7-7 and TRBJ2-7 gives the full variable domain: GAGVSQSPRYKVTKRGQDVTLRCDPISSHATLYWYQQALGQGPEFLTYFNYEAQPDKSGLPSDRFSAERPEGSISTLTIQRTEQRDSAMYRCASSLALGVAYEQYFGPGTRLTVT.

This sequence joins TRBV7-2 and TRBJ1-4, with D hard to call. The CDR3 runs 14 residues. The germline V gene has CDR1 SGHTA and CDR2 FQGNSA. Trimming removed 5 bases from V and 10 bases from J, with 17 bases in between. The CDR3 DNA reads TGTGCCAGCAGCCCAGCGGGCACCAGTCTAAAACTGTTTTTT. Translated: CASSPAGTSLKLFF.